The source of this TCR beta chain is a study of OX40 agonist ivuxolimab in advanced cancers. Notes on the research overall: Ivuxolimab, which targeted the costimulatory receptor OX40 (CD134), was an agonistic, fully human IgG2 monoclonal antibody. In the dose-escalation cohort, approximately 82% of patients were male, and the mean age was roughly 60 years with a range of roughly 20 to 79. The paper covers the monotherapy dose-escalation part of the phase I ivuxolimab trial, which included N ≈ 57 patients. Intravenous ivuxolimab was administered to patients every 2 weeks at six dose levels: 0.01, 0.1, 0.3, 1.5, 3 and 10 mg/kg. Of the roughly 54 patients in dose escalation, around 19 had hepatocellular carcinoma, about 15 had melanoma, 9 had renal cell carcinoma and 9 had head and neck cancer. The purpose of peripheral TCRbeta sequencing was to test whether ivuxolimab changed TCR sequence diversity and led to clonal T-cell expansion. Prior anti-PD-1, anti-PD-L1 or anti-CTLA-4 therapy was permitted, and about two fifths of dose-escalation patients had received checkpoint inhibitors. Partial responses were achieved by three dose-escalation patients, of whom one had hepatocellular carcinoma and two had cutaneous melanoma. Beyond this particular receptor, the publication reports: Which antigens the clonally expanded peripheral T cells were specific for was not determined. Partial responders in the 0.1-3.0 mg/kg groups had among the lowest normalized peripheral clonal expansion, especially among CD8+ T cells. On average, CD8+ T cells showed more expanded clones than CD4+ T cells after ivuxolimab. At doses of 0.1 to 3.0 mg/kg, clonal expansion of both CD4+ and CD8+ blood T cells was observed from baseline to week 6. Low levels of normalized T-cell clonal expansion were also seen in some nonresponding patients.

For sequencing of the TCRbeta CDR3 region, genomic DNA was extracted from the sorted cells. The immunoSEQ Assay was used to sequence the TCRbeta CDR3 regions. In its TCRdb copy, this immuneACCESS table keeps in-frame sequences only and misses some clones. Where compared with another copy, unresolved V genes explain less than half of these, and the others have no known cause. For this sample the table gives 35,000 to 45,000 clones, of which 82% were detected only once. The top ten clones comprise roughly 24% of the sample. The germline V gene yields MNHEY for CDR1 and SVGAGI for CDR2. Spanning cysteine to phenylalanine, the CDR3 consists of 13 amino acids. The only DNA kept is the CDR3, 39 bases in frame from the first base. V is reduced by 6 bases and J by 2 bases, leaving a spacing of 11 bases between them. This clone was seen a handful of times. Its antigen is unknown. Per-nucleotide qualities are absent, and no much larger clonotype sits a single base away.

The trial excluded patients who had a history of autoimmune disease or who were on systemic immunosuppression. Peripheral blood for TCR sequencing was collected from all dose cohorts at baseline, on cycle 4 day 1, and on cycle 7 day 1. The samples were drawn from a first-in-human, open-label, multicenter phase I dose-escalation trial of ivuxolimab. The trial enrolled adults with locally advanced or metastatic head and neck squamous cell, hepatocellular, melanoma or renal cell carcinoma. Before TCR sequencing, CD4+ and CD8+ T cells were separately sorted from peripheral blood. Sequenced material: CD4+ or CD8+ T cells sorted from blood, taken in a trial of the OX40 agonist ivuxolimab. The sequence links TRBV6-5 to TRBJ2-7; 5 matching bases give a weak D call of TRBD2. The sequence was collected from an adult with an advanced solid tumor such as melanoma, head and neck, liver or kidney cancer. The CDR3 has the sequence CASSMGSTYEQYF. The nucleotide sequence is TGTGCCAGCAGCATGGGGAGCACCTACGAGCAGTACTTC.